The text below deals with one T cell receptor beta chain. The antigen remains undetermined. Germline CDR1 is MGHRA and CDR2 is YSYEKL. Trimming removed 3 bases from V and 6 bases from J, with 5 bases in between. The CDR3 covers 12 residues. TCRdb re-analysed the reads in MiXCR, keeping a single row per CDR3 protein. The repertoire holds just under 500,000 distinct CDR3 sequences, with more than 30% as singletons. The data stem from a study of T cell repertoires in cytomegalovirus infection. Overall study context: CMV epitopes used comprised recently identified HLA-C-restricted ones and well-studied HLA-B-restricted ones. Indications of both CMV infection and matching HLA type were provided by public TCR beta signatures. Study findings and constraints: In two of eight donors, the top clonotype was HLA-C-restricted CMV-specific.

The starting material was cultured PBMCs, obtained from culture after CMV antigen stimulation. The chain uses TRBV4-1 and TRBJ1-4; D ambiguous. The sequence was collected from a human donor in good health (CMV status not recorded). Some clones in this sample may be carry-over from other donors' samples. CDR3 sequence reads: CASSHPHEKLFF. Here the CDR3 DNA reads TGCGCCAGCAGCCATCCACATGAAAAACTGTTTTTT.